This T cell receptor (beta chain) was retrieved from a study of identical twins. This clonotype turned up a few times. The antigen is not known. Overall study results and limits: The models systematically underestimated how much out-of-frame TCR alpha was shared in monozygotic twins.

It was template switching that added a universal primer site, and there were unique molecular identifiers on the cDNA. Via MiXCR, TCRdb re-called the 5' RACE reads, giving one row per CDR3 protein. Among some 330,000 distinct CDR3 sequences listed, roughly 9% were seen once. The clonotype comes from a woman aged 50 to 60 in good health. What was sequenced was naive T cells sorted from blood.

CDR3 amino acids: CASSSPNGTFF. The DNA for the CDR3 is TGTGCCAGCAGCTCTCCTAATGGGACTTTCTTT. V usage is TRBV7-9 and J usage is TRBJ1-1; no definite D call. Per germline, CDR1 SEHNR and CDR2 FQNEAQ (reference sequence). The V end was cut by 4 bases, the J end by 12 bases, with 12 bases between. The CDR3 is made up of 11 amino acids.